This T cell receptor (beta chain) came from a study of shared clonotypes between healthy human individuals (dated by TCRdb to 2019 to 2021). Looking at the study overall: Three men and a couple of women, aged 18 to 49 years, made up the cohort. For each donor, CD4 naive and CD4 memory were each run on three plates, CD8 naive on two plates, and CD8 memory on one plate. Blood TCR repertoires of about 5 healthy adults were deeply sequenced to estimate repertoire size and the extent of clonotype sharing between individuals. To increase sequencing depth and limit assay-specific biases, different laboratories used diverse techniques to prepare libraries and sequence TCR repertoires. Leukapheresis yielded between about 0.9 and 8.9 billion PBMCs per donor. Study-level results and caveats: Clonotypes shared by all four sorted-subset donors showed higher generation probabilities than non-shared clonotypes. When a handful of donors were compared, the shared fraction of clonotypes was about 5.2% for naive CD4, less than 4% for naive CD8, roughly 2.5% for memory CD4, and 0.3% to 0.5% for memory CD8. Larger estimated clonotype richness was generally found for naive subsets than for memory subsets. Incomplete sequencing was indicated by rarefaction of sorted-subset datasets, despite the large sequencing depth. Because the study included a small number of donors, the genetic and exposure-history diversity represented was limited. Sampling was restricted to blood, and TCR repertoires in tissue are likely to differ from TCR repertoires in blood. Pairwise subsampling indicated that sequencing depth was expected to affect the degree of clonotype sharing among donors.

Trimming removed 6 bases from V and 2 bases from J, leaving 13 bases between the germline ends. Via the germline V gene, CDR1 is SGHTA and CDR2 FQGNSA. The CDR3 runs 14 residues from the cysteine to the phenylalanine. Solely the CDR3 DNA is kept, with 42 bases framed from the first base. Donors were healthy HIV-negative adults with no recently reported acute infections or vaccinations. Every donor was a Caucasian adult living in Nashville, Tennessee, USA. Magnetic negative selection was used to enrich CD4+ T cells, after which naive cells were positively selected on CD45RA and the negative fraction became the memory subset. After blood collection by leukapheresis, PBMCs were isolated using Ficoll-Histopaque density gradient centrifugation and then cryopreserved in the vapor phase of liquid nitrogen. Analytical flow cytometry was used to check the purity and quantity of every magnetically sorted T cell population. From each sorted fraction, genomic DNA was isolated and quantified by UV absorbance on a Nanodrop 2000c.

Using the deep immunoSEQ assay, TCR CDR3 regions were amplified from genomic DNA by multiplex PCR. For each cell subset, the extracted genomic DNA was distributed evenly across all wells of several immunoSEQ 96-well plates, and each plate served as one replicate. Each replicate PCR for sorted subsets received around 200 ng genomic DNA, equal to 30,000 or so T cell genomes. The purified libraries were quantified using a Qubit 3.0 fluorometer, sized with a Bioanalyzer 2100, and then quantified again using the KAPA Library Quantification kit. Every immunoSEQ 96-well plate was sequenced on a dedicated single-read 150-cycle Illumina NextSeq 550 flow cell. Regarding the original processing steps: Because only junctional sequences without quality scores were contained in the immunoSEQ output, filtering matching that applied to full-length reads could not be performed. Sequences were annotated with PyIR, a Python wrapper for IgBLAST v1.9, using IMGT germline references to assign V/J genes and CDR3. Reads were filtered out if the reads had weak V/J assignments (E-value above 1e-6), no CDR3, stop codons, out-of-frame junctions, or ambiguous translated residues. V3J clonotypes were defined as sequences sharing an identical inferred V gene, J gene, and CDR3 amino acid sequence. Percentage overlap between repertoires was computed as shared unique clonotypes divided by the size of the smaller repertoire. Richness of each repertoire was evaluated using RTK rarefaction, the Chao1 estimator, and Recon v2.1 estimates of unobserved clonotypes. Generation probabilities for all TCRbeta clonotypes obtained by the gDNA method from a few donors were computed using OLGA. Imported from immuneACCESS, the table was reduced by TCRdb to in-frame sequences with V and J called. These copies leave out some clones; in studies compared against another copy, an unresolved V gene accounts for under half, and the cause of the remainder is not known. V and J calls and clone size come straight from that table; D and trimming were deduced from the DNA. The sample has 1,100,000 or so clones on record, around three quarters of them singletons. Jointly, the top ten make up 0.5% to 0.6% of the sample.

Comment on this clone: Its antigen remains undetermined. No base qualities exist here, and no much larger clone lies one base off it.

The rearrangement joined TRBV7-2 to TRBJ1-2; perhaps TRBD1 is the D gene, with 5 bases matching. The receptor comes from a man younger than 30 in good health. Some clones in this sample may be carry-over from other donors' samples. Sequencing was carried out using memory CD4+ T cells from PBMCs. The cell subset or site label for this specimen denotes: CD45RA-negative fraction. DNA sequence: TGTGCCAGCAGTTCCTACGCAGGGAACTATGGCTACACCTTC. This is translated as CASSSYAGNYGYTF.